Following are 31 T cell receptor beta chains from one sample sequenced in a study of T cells after yellow fever vaccination. TCRdb re-derived calls from the 5' RACE reads in MiXCR, one entry per CDR3 protein. The sample has 300,000 to 350,000 distinct CDR3 sequences; about 10% are singletons. Sequences were derived from CD4+ T cells sorted from PBMCs, sampled 45 days after the yellow fever booster vaccination. These receptors came from a man aged 18 to 30 who received the YFV17D yellow fever vaccine.

The chain uses TRBV27 and TRBJ1-1; a weak D match, TRBD1 (6 bases). V lost 6 bases to trimming and J lost 0 bases, with 23 bases between them. The length of the CDR3 is 18 residues. Germline loops: CDR1 MNHEY, CDR2 SMNVEV (reference sequence). CDR3 DNA sequence: TGTGCCAGCAGCCTCAGGGGCCCGAAAAACATTATGAACACTGAAGCTTTCTTT. Amino acids: CASSLRGPKNIMNTEAFF.

This clonotype was seen many times. J is TRBJ2-2 and V is TRBV4-3; either TRBD1 or TRBD2 may fit D (5 bases each). V was cut by 1 base and J by 3 bases, with 9 bases left in between. CDR1 is LGHNA and CDR2 is YSLEER in the germline V gene. The CDR3 runs to 15 residues. The CDR3: CASSQGTGHTGELFF. The CDR3 coding sequence is TGCGCCAGCAGCCAAGGGACGGGGCACACCGGGGAGCTGTTTTTT.

J is TRBJ1-2 and V is TRBV20-1; D is uncertain. This CDR3 has 17 amino acids. Germline V gives CDR1 DFQATT, CDR2 SNEGSKA (reference sequence). V was shortened by 0 bases and J by 0 bases, with 17 bases between the two germline ends. The CDR3 reads CSARDRNLTAANYGYTF. The DNA for the CDR3 is TGCAGTGCTAGAGATCGTAATCTAACGGCAGCTAACTATGGCTACACCTTC.

The table lists this clonotype with a few counts. The chain recombines TRBV12-3 or TRBV12-4 with TRBJ2-3, with unresolved D. With 6 bases removed from V and 4 bases from J, the gap between germline ends came to 8 bases. This CDR3 has 12 amino acids. CDR3 DNA: TGTGCCAGCAGGGGGTGGCCAGATACGCAGTATTTT. This codes for CASRGWPDTQYF.

This clonotype has at least ten counts. This chain links TRBV2 with TRBJ1-1; D is ambiguous. CDR3 length: 13 amino acids. The V and J ends lost 6 bases and 1 base respectively, with 9 bases between them. The germline V gene has CDR1 SNHLY and CDR2 FYNNEI. For the CDR3, the DNA is TGTGCCAGCAGAGAAAACAGGAACACTGAAGCTTTCTTT. This codes for CASRENRNTEAFF.

This clonotype was detected a few times. CDR3 bases: TGTGCCAGCAGCTTCACAGGTTCGGATCAGCCCCAGCATTTT. Its translation: CASSFTGSDQPQHF. V and J are TRBV5-6 and TRBJ1-5; maybe TRBD1 (5 bases). CDR1 and CDR2 (germline): SGHDT, YYEEEE. The V and J ends lost 2 bases and 5 bases respectively, with 11 bases between them. The CDR3 has 14 amino acids.

This clonotype was detected only a few times. V gene TRBV9 combines with J gene TRBJ2-5; 9 bases line up with TRBD2. V dropped 0 bases and J dropped 0; count of bases not matched to a gene: 3. CDR1 is SGDLS, CDR2 YYNGEE, per germline. The CDR3 covers 16 residues. The CDR3 protein is CASSVDSGGNQETQYF. CDR3 nucleotides: TGTGCCAGCAGCGTAGATAGCGGGGGTAACCAAGAGACCCAGTACTTC.

The chain joins TRBV5-4 to TRBJ2-1, with a weak D call TRBD2 (5 bases). Trimming left V 3 bases short and J 10 bases short, with 14 bases between. This CDR3 is 13 amino acids long. CDR1 SGHNT and CDR2 YYREEE come from the germline V gene (reference sequence). The CDR3 sequence: CASSSDPRGEQFF. The DNA of the CDR3 is TGTGCCAGCAGCTCCGATCCCCGGGGAGAGCAGTTCTTC.

Only a few counts were recorded for this clonotype. V and J are TRBV11-2 and TRBJ2-1, with 8 bases that match TRBD2. Germline-derived CDR1 and CDR2 are SGHAT and FQNNGV. V trimming: 5 bases; J trimming: 9 bases; junction bases outside the gene matches: 15. This CDR3 has 16 residues. The CDR3 DNA reads TGTGCCAGCAGCACCTCGCCGGGGGGGGTTGCAGGTGAGCAGTTCTTC. It yields the protein CASSTSPGGVAGEQFF.

This clonotype showed up just a few times. As DNA, the CDR3 is TGTGCCACCAGCAGAGTGGCAAGCCATAGCAATCAGCCCCAGCATTTT. Its translation: CATSRVASHSNQPQHF. The chain links TRBV15 to TRBJ1-5; D ambiguous. The CDR3 runs to 16 residues. Germline V gives CDR1 LNHNV, CDR2 YYDKDF (reference sequence). V lost 1 base, J lost 0 bases, and 10 bases lay in between. The variable domain in full, with the rest retrieved from reference TRBV15 and TRBJ1-5, is DAMVIQNPRYQVTQFGKPVTLSCSQTLNHNVMYWYQQKSSQAPKLLFHYYDKDFNNEADTPDNFQSRRPNTSFCFLDIRSPGLGDTAMYLCATSRVASHSNQPQHFGDGTRLSIL.

This clonotype occurred many times. The V gene is TRBV25-1, the J gene TRBJ2-7, with 9 bases aligning to TRBD1. Germline V gene sequence: CDR1 MGHDK, CDR2 SYGVNS. Germline trimming cut 6 bases from V and 5 bases from J; bases unmatched to any gene: 8. This CDR3 contains 14 residues. The CDR3 nucleotides read TGTGCCAGCAGCCGAGCGGGACAGGGACACGAGCAGTACTTC. It translates to CASSRAGQGHEQYF.

In this sample, this clonotype turned up a few times. A junction boundary mismatches the germline segment, possibly from a read error. The chain has TRBV28 and TRBJ1-1; tentatively, D is TRBD1 (5 bases). The CDR3 spans 12 residues. Germline V CDR1 and CDR2: MDHEN, SYDVKM. CDR3 bases: TGTGCCAGCAGTTTTCCAGGCGGGGCAAGAAAGTTT. It translates to CASSFPGGARKF.

This clonotype was found a few times. V and J are TRBV9 and TRBJ2-5; D ambiguous. Trimming cost V 7 bases and J 3 bases, with 10 bases left between them. CDR1 is SGDLS and CDR2 is YYNGEE in the germline V gene. The CDR3 has 12 residues. The CDR3 DNA is TGTGCCAGCGCAGCTCAAGAAGAGACCCAGTACTTC. Protein product: CASAAQEETQYF.

This clonotype was seen many times. V and J are TRBV7-9 and TRBJ2-5; D uncertain. This CDR3 region has 15 residues. Germline values: CDR1 SEHNR, CDR2 FQNEAQ (reference sequence). Trimming removed 1 base at V and 5 bases at J, with 14 bases between. This CDR3 reads CASSLVGSRSETQYF. The DNA for the CDR3 is TGTGCCAGCAGCTTAGTAGGTAGCCGTTCCGAGACCCAGTACTTC.

This clonotype was seen only a few times. In nucleotides, the CDR3 is TGTGCCAGCAGTTGGGACTACGTGAACACCGGGGAGCTGTTTTTT. This sequence encodes CASSWDYVNTGELFF. The gene calls are TRBV6-6 and TRBJ2-2, with 7 bases fitting TRBD2. Germline lookup yields CDR1 MNHNY and CDR2 SVGAGI (reference sequence). This CDR3 has 15 amino acids. V lost 4 bases and J lost 1; bases outside the gene matches: 3.

This clonotype was seen ten or more times. The chain recombines TRBV7-2 with TRBJ2-2, with TRBD2 matching 8 bases. V trimming: 3 bases; J trimming: 15 bases; junction bases outside the gene matches: 12. The CDR3 has 14 residues. Germline CDR1 reads SGHTA; CDR2 reads FQGNSA. The DNA for the CDR3 is TGTGCCAGCAGCTTGGCGGGGGGCCCCCCTTTGATGTTTTTT. It is translated as CASSLAGGPPLMFF.

The sample holds a few counts of this clonotype. The chain joins TRBV7-9 to TRBJ2-3; D gene ambiguous. V gave up 10 bases and J gave up 2 bases, with 4 bases separating them. There are 10 residues in the CDR3. CDR1 and CDR2 from the germline V gene are SEHNR and FQNEAQ (reference sequence). The DNA for the CDR3 is TGTGCCACGAACACAGATACGCAGTATTTT. It encodes CATNTDTQYF.

The chain combines TRBV5-1 with TRBJ1-1; 12 bases match TRBD1. Per the germline V gene, CDR1 is SGHRS and CDR2 is YFSETQ. This CDR3 comprises 15 residues. Trimming took 3 bases from V and 5 from J; bases not matched to a gene: 5. The CDR3 here is CASSSMGQGATEAFF. In DNA, the CDR3 is TGCGCCAGCAGCTCGATGGGACAGGGGGCGACTGAAGCTTTCTTT.

This clonotype was picked up a small number of times. This chain connects TRBV27 to TRBJ1-5; the D gene is possibly TRBD1 (5 bases). V lost 5 bases, J lost 4 bases, and 12 bases lay in between. Germline values: CDR1 MNHEY, CDR2 SMNVEV (reference sequence). This CDR3 contains 14 residues. The CDR3 spells CASSRDGTNQPQHF. The CDR3 DNA reads TGTGCCAGCAGTCGGGACGGGACTAATCAGCCCCAGCATTTT.

The chain carries TRBV7-3 and TRBJ2-2, with 14 bases lining up with TRBD2. In germline, CDR1 is SGHTA, CDR2 FQGTGA. The CDR3 contains 17 residues. The V segment lost 5 bases and the J segment 5 bases; nucleotides outside the gene matches: 7. CDR3 sequence: CASSQGLAGVGTGELFF. In DNA, the CDR3 is TGTGCCAGCAGCCAGGGACTAGCGGGGGTCGGAACCGGGGAGCTGTTTTTT.

The chain recombines TRBV7-2 with TRBJ1-3; no reliable D call. Germline V gene lookup returns CDR1 SGHTA and CDR2 FQGNSA. This CDR3 comprises 11 residues. V was shortened by 8 bases and J by 7 bases, with 9 bases between the two germline ends. The CDR3 loop reads CASGWWNTIYF. CDR3 nucleotides: TGTGCCAGCGGTTGGTGGAACACCATATATTTT.

At least ten counts were recorded for this clonotype. The chain recombines TRBV11-2 with TRBJ2-5; no definite D call. Trimming shortened V by 5 bases and J by 5 bases, and 12 bases separated the two germline ends. The germline V gene encodes CDR1 SGHAT and CDR2 FQNNGV. CDR3 length: 13 residues. The CDR3 sequence is CASSAVGQETQYF. The DNA for the CDR3 is TGTGCCAGCAGCGCTGTAGGTCAGGAGACCCAGTACTTC.

This clonotype was recorded at least ten times. The chain has TRBV3-1 and TRBJ2-3, with TRBD2 identical over 8 bases. Germline loops: CDR1 LGHDT, CDR2 YNNKEL (reference sequence). The CDR3 contains 14 residues. The trim removed 3 bases at V and 6 bases at J, leaving 5 bases unmatched. The DNA for the CDR3 is TGTGCCAGCAGCCAGGTCCTAGCGGGCGATACGCAGTATTTT. Amino acid sequence: CASSQVLAGDTQYF.

This clonotype was detected a few times. This sequence joins TRBV5-6 and TRBJ1-1; tentative D call: TRBD1 (6 bases). V dropped 4 bases and J dropped 1 base, with 17 bases sitting between them. Germline V CDR1 and CDR2: SGHDT, YYEEEE. The CDR3 extends over 16 amino acids. CDR3 residues: CASSPGQPQENTEAFF. CDR3 coding DNA: TGTGCCAGCAGCCCAGGACAGCCTCAGGAGAACACTGAAGCTTTCTTT.

The chain links TRBV24-1 to TRBJ2-1; 7 bases match TRBD2. Germline trimming cut 1 base from V and 0 bases from J; bases unmatched to any gene: 2. This CDR3 region has 16 residues. Per the germline V gene, CDR1 is KGHDR and CDR2 is SFDVKD. CDR3 sequence (DNA): TGTGCCACCAGTGATTTTGGCGGGGGCTCCTACAATGAGCAGTTCTTC. It translates to CATSDFGGGSYNEQFF.

This clonotype appeared a few times. The rearrangement uses TRBV11-1 and TRBJ2-3; D perhaps matches TRBD1 (5 bases). Germline V gene sequence: CDR1 SGHAT, CDR2 FQDESV (reference sequence). Trimming left V 3 bases short and J 0 bases short, with 10 bases between. The CDR3 consists of 15 residues. CDR3 region: CASSFGHFSTDTQYF. As DNA, the CDR3 is TGTGCCAGCAGCTTTGGACACTTTAGCACAGATACGCAGTATTTT.

This chain connects TRBV2 to TRBJ2-7; weak D call: TRBD1 (6 bases). The CDR3 is made up of 16 amino acids. Germline values: CDR1 SNHLY, CDR2 FYNNEI. Trimming took off 2 bases at V and 7 bases at J, with 21 bases between the two ends. Written as DNA, the CDR3 is TGTGCCAGCAGTGAATGGGCAGGGGAAGTCCTAAGGGAGCAGTACTTC. Translating it yields CASSEWAGEVLREQYF.

V usage is TRBV27 and J usage is TRBJ2-5; D possibly corresponds to TRBD2 (5 bases). The germline V gene encodes CDR1 MNHEY and CDR2 SMNVEV (reference sequence). Trimming removed 5 bases at V and 2 bases at J, with 18 bases between. The CDR3 totals 16 residues. In nucleotides, the CDR3 is TGTGCCAGCAGTGTCTCCCCGCGGGCTAGGCAAGAGACCCAGTACTTC. Translated: CASSVSPRARQETQYF.

This clonotype came up many times. The J gene is TRBJ2-4, the V gene TRBV20-1, with D maybe TRBD2 (6 bases). Germline V gene sequence: CDR1 DFQATT, CDR2 SNEGSKA (reference sequence). This CDR3 is 15 amino acids long. Trimming pared 5 bases from V and 0 bases from J, leaving 14 bases between. The CDR3 spells CSAPPGGLAKNIQYF. DNA for the CDR3: TGCAGTGCTCCACCCGGGGGACTAGCCAAAAACATTCAGTACTTC.

This clonotype was recorded a few times. The chain carries TRBV4-3 and TRBJ2-2; D might be TRBD1 or TRBD2, each matching 5 bases. This CDR3 contains 14 residues. Germline V gives CDR1 LGHNA, CDR2 YSLEER. The germline V and J ends were trimmed by 1 base and 7 bases, with 10 bases remaining between them. Written as DNA, the CDR3 is TGCGCCAGCAGCCAAGGTGGGACCCTCGGGGAGCTGTTTTTT. This translates into CASSQGGTLGELFF.

This clonotype was detected only a few times. The genes are TRBV4-1 and TRBJ2-1; D possibly matches TRBD1 or TRBD2 (6 bases each). The germline V gene encodes CDR1 MGHRA and CDR2 YSYEKL. CDR3 length equals 16 residues. With 1 base removed from V and 7 bases from J, the gap between germline ends came to 17 bases. CDR3 in DNA: TGCGCCAGCAGCCAAGTTGTCGGGGGCCTCTATAATGAGCAGTTCTTC. Its protein is CASSQVVGGLYNEQFF.